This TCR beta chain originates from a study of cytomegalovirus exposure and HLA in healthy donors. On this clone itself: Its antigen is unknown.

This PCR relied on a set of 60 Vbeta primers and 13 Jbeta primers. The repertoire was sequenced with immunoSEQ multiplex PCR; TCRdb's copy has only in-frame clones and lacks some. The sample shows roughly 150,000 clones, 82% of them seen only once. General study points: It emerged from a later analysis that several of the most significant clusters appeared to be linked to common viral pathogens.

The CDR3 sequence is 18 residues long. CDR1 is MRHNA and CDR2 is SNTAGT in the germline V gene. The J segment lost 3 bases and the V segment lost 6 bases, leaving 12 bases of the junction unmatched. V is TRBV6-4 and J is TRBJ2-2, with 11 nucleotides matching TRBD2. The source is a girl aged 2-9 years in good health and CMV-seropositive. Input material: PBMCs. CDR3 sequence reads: CASRYRLAGRGDTGELFF. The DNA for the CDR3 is TGTGCCAGCAGATACCGACTAGCGGGGAGGGGTGACACCGGGGAGCTGTTTTTT.